This T cell receptor beta chain was captured by sequencing in a study of T cells after yellow fever vaccination. This clonotype was seen ten or more times. TCRdb re-called the 5' RACE reads with MiXCR, one entry per CDR3 protein. The data hold about 63,000 distinct CDR3 sequences, with 7.4% observed a single time. From germline, CDR1 is MDHEN and CDR2 SYDVKM. The V and J ends lost 3 bases and 0 bases, in that order; junction bases with no gene match: 8. CDR3 size: 16 residues. This sequence was found in a man younger than 45 who received the YFV17D yellow fever vaccine. The chain employs TRBV28 and TRBJ2-7; 7 nucleotides align to TRBD2. The starting material was CD8+ T cells sorted from PBMCs, obtained 15 days after the yellow fever booster vaccination. The CDR3, as DNA: TGTGCCAGCAGTTTCAACCAGCGGGAAAGCTCCTACGAGCAGTACTTC. It specifies CASSFNQRESSYEQYF.